This T cell receptor beta chain was sequenced for a study of OX40 agonist ivuxolimab in advanced cancers. Looking at the study overall: Dosing consisted of intravenous ivuxolimab at 0.01 to 10 mg/kg every 2 weeks. From 23 to 79 years was the age range, with a mean of around 57 years, and roughly 80% were male. The study's findings and limits: The CD4+ and CD8+ T cells in the blood had expanded clonally by week 6 at 0.1 to 3.0 mg/kg. It was not determined which antigens were specifically recognized by the peripheral T cells that had undergone clonal expansion.

The CDR3 runs 13 residues. V dropped 10 bases and J dropped 9; count of bases not matched to a gene: 8. Germline CDR1 reads SNHLY; CDR2 reads FYNNEI. Details on this clone: What it binds is not known.

Repertoires were generated with immunoSEQ multiplex PCR, while TCRdb's copy carries only in-frame clones and drops some. The sample contains about 13,000 clones, approximately 80% of which appear only once. The chain uses TRBV2 and TRBJ2-1; 11 bases fit TRBD2. This material consisted of CD4+ or CD8+ T cells sorted from blood, taken in a trial of the OX40 agonist ivuxolimab. This clonotype was obtained from an adult with an advanced solid tumor such as melanoma, head and neck, liver or kidney cancer. CDR3 coding DNA: TGTGCCACCTTGGGACTAGCGGAGGGTGAGCAGTTCTTC. Residues: CATLGLAEGEQFF.